The clone carrying this T cell receptor beta chain has only a few counts. Produced via immunoSEQ multiplex PCR; TCRdb's table is partial and in-frame only. Of about 16,000 clones listed, around two thirds are singletons. This specimen belongs to a study of tumor-infiltrating lymphocytes in localized non-small cell lung cancer. The V gene's germline CDR1 is LGHNT and CDR2 FRNRAP. The length of the CDR3 is 15 residues. V was shortened by 0 bases and J by 4 bases, with 12 bases between the two germline ends. This chain links TRBV12-5 with TRBJ1-1, with D possibly matching TRBD1 (5 bases). Sequenced: lung tumor tissue. The TCR comes from a human donor with non-small cell lung cancer. The CDR3 spells CASGLVVGAATEAFF. CDR3 DNA: TGTGCTAGTGGTTTGGTAGTAGGGGCGGCCACTGAAGCTTTCTTT. The full variable domain, its missing parts supplied by reference TRBV12-5 and TRBJ1-1, is DARVTQTPRHKVTEMGQEVTMRCQPILGHNTVFWYRQTMMQGLELLAYFRNRAPLDDSGMPKDRFSAEMPDATLATLKIQPSEPRDSAVYFCASGLVVGAATEAFFGQGTRLTVV.